This T cell receptor beta chain was found in a study of cytomegalovirus exposure and HLA in healthy donors. PCR employed 60 Vbeta and 13 Jbeta primers. TCRdb's copy holds only in-frame clones and misses some; the assay was immunoSEQ multiplex PCR. Altogether under 200,000 clones are present, 80% to 90% being singletons, with the ten largest covering 6% to 9%. This clone has only one observation. The CDR3 totals 14 residues. Trimming left V 4 bases short and J 3 bases short, with 11 bases between. Germline V gives CDR1 LNHNV, CDR2 YYDKDF (reference sequence). This clonotype originated in a woman aged 25-40 years in good health and CMV-seropositive. The gene calls are TRBV15 and TRBJ2-3; perhaps TRBD2 as D (7 bases). Specimen: PBMCs. In nucleotides, the CDR3 is TGTGCCACCAGCAAGGGGGGGCCGACAGATACGCAGTATTTT. Amino acid sequence: CATSKGGPTDTQYF.